This T cell receptor (beta chain) was identified in a study of post-analysis software for immune sequencing data. Whole-study findings and limits: Patients carried a few TRBV segments more frequently than controls did, and TRBV5-6, TRBV5-1 and TRBV20-1 were among them.

V was clipped by 0 bases and J by 4 bases, with 14 bases between them. CDR3 length: 16 amino acids. Germline V gene data show CDR1 as SGHRS and CDR2 as YFSETQ. As to this clonotype: Antigen specificity is unknown.

Carried by the TCR beta cDNA libraries were unique molecular identifiers. Each CDR3 protein gets one entry after TCRdb re-called the PCR reads with MiXCR. The sample holds hundreds of thousands of distinct CDR3 sequences, around 27% seen once. The material sequenced was blood. V is TRBV5-1 and J is TRBJ2-1; D ambiguous. The TCR sequence derives from a girl aged 10-17 years with multiple sclerosis. DNA of the CDR3: TGCGCCAGCAGCTTGGTCGGCCCCGGAAAGTACAATGAGCAGTTCTTC. The encoded protein is CASSLVGPGKYNEQFF.